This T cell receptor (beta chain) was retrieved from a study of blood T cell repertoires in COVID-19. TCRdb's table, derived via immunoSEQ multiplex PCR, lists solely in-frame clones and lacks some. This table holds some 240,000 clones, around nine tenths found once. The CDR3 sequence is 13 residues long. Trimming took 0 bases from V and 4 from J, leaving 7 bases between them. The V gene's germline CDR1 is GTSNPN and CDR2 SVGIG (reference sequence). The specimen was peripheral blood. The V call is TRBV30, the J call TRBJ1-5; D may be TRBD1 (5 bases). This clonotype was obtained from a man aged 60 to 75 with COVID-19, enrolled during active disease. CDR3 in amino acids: CAWSVNRNQPQHF. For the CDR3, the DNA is TGTGCCTGGAGTGTAAACAGGAATCAGCCCCAGCATTTT.